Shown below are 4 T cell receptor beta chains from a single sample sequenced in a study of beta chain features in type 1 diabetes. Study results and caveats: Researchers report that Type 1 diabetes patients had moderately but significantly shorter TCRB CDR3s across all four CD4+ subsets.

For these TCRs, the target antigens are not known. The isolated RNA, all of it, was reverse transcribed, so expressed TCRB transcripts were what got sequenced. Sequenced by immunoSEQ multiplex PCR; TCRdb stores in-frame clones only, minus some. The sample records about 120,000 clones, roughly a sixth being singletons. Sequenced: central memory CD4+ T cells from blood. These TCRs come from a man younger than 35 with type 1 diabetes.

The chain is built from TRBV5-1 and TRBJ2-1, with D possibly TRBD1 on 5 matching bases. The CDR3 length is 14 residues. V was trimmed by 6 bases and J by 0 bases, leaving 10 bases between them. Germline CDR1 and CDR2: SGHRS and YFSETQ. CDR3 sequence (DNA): TGCGCCAGCAACAGGATAAGCTCCTACAATGAGCAGTTCTTC. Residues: CASNRISSYNEQFF.

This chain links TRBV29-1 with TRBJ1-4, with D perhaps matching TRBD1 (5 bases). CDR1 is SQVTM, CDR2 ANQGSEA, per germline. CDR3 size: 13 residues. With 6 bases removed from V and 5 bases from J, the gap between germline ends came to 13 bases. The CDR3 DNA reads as TGCAGCGTGATTCAGGGTAGAAATGAAAAACTGTTTTTT. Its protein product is CSVIQGRNEKLFF.

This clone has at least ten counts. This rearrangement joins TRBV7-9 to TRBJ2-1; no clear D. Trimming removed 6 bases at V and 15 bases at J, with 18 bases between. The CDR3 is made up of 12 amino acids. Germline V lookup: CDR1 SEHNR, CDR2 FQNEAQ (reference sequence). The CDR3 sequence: CASRGLLWSLFF. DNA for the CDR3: TGTGCCAGCAGAGGCCTTTTGTGGAGTCTGTTCTTC.

CDR3 in DNA: TGTGCCAGCACCCCCCGGGGGGAGCAGTTCTTC. Protein: CASTPRGEQFF. The chain combines TRBV7-2 with TRBJ2-1, with D maybe TRBD2 (6 bases). CDR1 and CDR2 (germline): SGHTA, FQGNSA. The CDR3 is 11 amino acids. The V end lost 7 bases, the J end lost 10 bases, and 11 bases lay between the germline ends.